This is a list of T cell receptor beta chains from one sample in a study of shared clonotypes between healthy human individuals. Generated by immunoSEQ multiplex PCR, the TCRdb table keeps only in-frame clones and is missing some. Of a few million clones listed, around 94% are singletons. Sequenced input: naive CD4+ T cells sorted from blood. These receptor sequences come from a man in his late teens or twenties in good health. The CDR3 runs from the conserved cysteine through the conserved F or W. D genes are given only for firm matches. The size entry is marked missing in some rows and otherwise reads once, few, many or a size class.

D: -; size: -; J: TRBJ1-4; V: TRBV7-8; CDR3: CASSFQTQNEKLFF; DNA: TGTGCCAGCAGCTTCCAGACGCAGAATGAAAAACTGTTTTTT
D: TRBD2; size: -; J: TRBJ2-5; V: TRBV7-2; CDR3: CASSLRSGATGETQYF; DNA: TGTGCCAGCAGCTTACGGAGCGGGGCCACCGGGGAGACCCAGTACTTC
D: -; size: -; J: TRBJ2-5; V: TRBV6-5; CDR3: CASSYSGAQETQYF; DNA: TGTGCCAGCAGTTACTCGGGAGCCCAAGAGACCCAGTACTTC
D: -; size: -; J: TRBJ1-1; V: TRBV28; CDR3: CASSFSRGWTEAFF; DNA: TGTGCCAGCAGTTTTAGCAGGGGTTGGACTGAAGCTTTCTTT
D: -; size: -; J: TRBJ2-5; V: TRBV5-1; CDR3: CASSLERGLETQYF; DNA: TGCGCCAGCAGCTTGGAAAGAGGGCTCGAGACCCAGTACTTC
D: -; size: -; J: TRBJ1-2; V: TRBV5-1; CDR3: CASSLSGGLGGYTF; DNA: TGCGCCAGCAGCTTGTCGGGCGGACTGGGTGGCTACACCTTC
D: TRBD2; size: -; J: TRBJ2-5; V: TRBV5-4; CDR3: CASSLGRGLAGPPETQYF; DNA: TGTGCCAGCAGCTTGGGGCGGGGACTAGCGGGTCCCCCAGAGACCCAGTACTTC
D: TRBD1; size: -; J: TRBJ1-1; V: TRBV2; CDR3: CASTQTGGNTEAFF; DNA: TGTGCCAGCACCCAGACAGGGGGGAACACTGAAGCTTTCTTT
D: -; size: few; J: TRBJ1-5; V: TRBV30; CDR3: CAWSQKSNQPQHF; DNA: TGTGCCTGGAGTCAAAAGAGCAATCAGCCCCAGCATTTT
D: -; size: once; J: TRBJ2-3; V: TRBV7-8; CDR3: CASSLAGWASTDTQYF; DNA: TGTGCCAGCAGCTTAGCGGGGTGGGCTAGCACAGATACGCAGTATTTT
D: TRBD2; size: -; J: TRBJ2-1; V: TRBV28; CDR3: CASSSGGGPVNEQFF; DNA: TGTGCCAGCAGTTCGGGAGGTGGGCCCGTCAATGAGCAGTTCTTC
D: TRBD2; size: -; J: TRBJ2-2; V: TRBV19; CDR3: CASRLAGVPTGELFF; DNA: TGTGCCAGTAGGCTAGCGGGAGTTCCCACCGGGGAGCTGTTTTTT
D: TRBD2; size: -; J: TRBJ2-7; V: TRBV19; CDR3: CATVAQAGGRYEQYF; DNA: TGTGCCACCGTAGCCCAAGCGGGAGGGAGGTACGAGCAGTACTTC
D: TRBD1; size: -; J: TRBJ1-5; V: TRBV4-3; CDR3: CASSPDRGLNQPQHF; DNA: TGCGCCAGCAGCCCGGACAGGGGGCTTAATCAGCCCCAGCATTTT
D: -; size: -; J: TRBJ1-3; V: TRBV28; CDR3: CASSFRLGTASSGNTIYF; DNA: TGTGCCAGCAGTTTCCGCCTTGGGACCGCTAGCTCTGGAAACACCATATATTTT
D: -; size: -; J: TRBJ1-6; V: TRBV19; CDR3: CASSIFTDSPLHF; DNA: TGTGCCAGTAGTATCTTCACGGACTCACCCCTCCACTTT
D: -; size: -; J: TRBJ2-2; V: TRBV6-6; CDR3: CASSYSTGELFF; DNA: TGTGCCAGCAGTTACTCCACCGGGGAGCTGTTTTTT
D: TRBD1; size: -; J: TRBJ2-7; V: TRBV2; CDR3: CASSDGWTGHEQYF; DNA: TGTGCCAGCAGTGACGGTTGGACAGGGCACGAGCAGTACTTC
D: -; size: -; J: TRBJ1-1; V: TRBV10-3; CDR3: CAISESLIRDSAEAFF; DNA: TGTGCCATCAGTGAGTCACTTATAAGGGATAGCGCTGAAGCTTTCTTT
D: -; size: -; J: TRBJ2-5; V: TRBV6-5; CDR3: CASSQGGGQYF; DNA: TGTGCCAGCAGCCAAGGGGGGGGCCAGTACTTC
D: TRBD2; size: -; J: TRBJ2-4; V: TRBV7-8; CDR3: CASSRPSGRWEAKNIQYF; DNA: TGTGCCAGCAGCCGCCCTAGCGGGAGATGGGAGGCCAAAAACATTCAGTACTTC
D: -; size: -; J: TRBJ1-3; V: TRBV7-2; CDR3: CASSPPGTAIYF; DNA: TGTGCCAGCAGCCCCCCCGGGACCGCCATATATTTT
D: -; size: -; J: TRBJ2-1; V: TRBV28; CDR3: CASSLQAREQFF; DNA: TGTGCCAGCAGTTTACAGGCCCGTGAGCAGTTCTTC
D: -; size: -; J: TRBJ2-7; V: TRBV11-2; CDR3: CASSPTSYEQYF; DNA: TGTGCCAGCAGCCCTACATCCTACGAGCAGTACTTC
D: -; size: -; J: TRBJ1-2; V: TRBV30; CDR3: CAYNRENYGYTF; DNA: TGTGCCTACAACCGGGAGAACTATGGCTACACCTTC
D: -; size: -; J: TRBJ2-7; V: TRBV6-5; CDR3: CASSYSPRRDEQYF; DNA: TGTGCCAGCAGTTACTCCCCCCGGCGGGACGAGCAGTACTTC
D: -; size: -; J: TRBJ2-5; V: TRBV6-1; CDR3: CASTAGQLVETQYF; DNA: TGTGCCAGCACCGCTGGGCAGCTCGTTGAGACCCAGTACTTC
D: TRBD1; size: -; J: TRBJ2-2; V: TRBV6-5; CDR3: CASRTGRITGELFF; DNA: TGTGCCAGCAGGACAGGGCGCATCACCGGGGAGCTGTTTTTT
D: TRBD2; size: -; J: TRBJ2-3; V: TRBV5-8; CDR3: CASTSGTSGGLTDTQYF; DNA: TGTGCCAGCACCTCGGGGACTAGCGGGGGACTCACAGATACGCAGTATTTT
D: TRBD1; size: -; J: TRBJ1-5; V: TRBV29-1; CDR3: CSVRQGGRNQPQHF; DNA: TGCAGCGTACGACAGGGCGGACGCAATCAGCCCCAGCATTTT
D: -; size: -; J: TRBJ1-1; V: TRBV7-9; CDR3: CASSFSNTEAFF; DNA: TGTGCCAGCAGCTTTTCGAACACTGAAGCTTTCTTT
D: -; size: -; J: TRBJ1-2; V: TRBV4-1; CDR3: CASSQSPQKTNYGYTF; DNA: TGCGCCAGCAGCCAATCCCCACAGAAGACCAACTATGGCTACACCTTC
D: -; size: -; J: TRBJ1-3; V: TRBV29-1; CDR3: CSPPEGGAFTGNTIYF; DNA: TGCAGCCCACCTGAGGGGGGGGCGTTTACTGGAAACACCATATATTTT
D: -; size: -; J: TRBJ1-1; V: TRBV6-1; CDR3: CASSVALNTEAFF; DNA: TGTGCCAGCAGTGTCGCTCTGAACACTGAAGCTTTCTTT
D: -; size: -; J: TRBJ1-2; V: TRBV18; CDR3: CASSPDGQNYGYTF; DNA: TGTGCCAGCTCACCAGATGGACAGAACTATGGCTACACCTTC
D: TRBD1; size: -; J: TRBJ2-7; V: TRBV5-1; CDR3: CASMVSGGTYEQYF; DNA: TGCGCCAGCATGGTTTCAGGGGGCACCTACGAGCAGTACTTC
D: TRBD1; size: -; J: TRBJ1-2; V: TRBV7-8; CDR3: CASSLVYRDRGSNYGYTF; DNA: TGTGCCAGCAGCTTAGTTTACCGGGACAGGGGGTCTAACTATGGCTACACCTTC
D: -; size: -; J: TRBJ2-6; V: TRBV5-7; CDR3: CASRPVKQGRGPGANVLTF; DNA: TGTGCCAGCAGACCCGTTAAACAGGGCCGGGGACCTGGGGCCAACGTCCTGACTTTC
D: TRBD2; size: -; J: TRBJ2-1; V: TRBV4-1; CDR3: CASSQDLGLAGGGSYNEQFF; DNA: TGCGCCAGCAGCCAAGATCTTGGACTAGCGGGAGGAGGTTCCTACAATGAGCAGTTCTTC
D: -; size: -; J: TRBJ2-3; V: TRBV12-5; CDR3: CASGETGRSTDTQYF; DNA: TGTGCTAGTGGCGAGACGGGGCGGAGCACAGATACGCAGTATTTT
D: -; size: -; J: TRBJ2-6; V: TRBV21-1; CDR3: CASSKAGLAKGSGANVLTF; DNA: TGTGCCAGCAGCAAAGCGGGTTTAGCGAAAGGGTCTGGGGCCAACGTCCTGACTTTC
D: -; size: -; J: TRBJ2-2; V: TRBV6-5; CDR3: CASRGTGTGELFF; DNA: TGTGCCAGCAGAGGCACCGGGACCGGGGAGCTGTTTTTT
D: -; size: -; J: TRBJ1-4; V: TRBV5-1; CDR3: CASSFGAGDNEKLFF; DNA: TGCGCCAGCAGCTTTGGTGCGGGGGATAATGAAAAACTGTTTTTT
D: TRBD2; size: -; J: TRBJ2-3; V: TRBV7-2; CDR3: CASSYSGTTDTQYF; DNA: TGTGCCAGCAGTTATAGCGGGACCACAGATACGCAGTATTTT
D: TRBD1; size: -; J: TRBJ2-1; V: TRBV5-1; CDR3: CASSPGGYEQFF; DNA: TGCGCCAGCAGCCCAGGGGGCTATGAGCAGTTCTTC
D: -; size: -; J: TRBJ2-1; V: TRBV2; CDR3: CASRAGPNSEQFF; DNA: TGTGCCAGCAGGGCCGGGCCTAACAGTGAGCAGTTCTTC
D: TRBD2; size: -; J: TRBJ2-3; V: TRBV5-1; CDR3: CASSLSGGRADTQYF; DNA: TGCGCCAGCAGCTTATCGGGGGGTCGTGCAGATACGCAGTATTTT
D: -; size: -; J: TRBJ2-7; V: TRBV30; CDR3: CAWGVGGLEQYF; DNA: TGTGCCTGGGGGGTCGGGGGTTTGGAGCAGTACTTC
D: -; size: -; J: TRBJ1-5; V: TRBV4-3; CDR3: CASSQDRGQPQHF; DNA: TGCGCCAGCAGCCAAGATAGGGGTCAGCCCCAGCATTTT
D: -; size: -; J: TRBJ2-3; V: TRBV19; CDR3: CASSIVGLDTQYF; DNA: TGTGCCAGTAGTATAGTTGGACTCGATACGCAGTATTTT
D: -; size: -; J: TRBJ2-2; V: TRBV7-2; CDR3: CASSLGASDTGELFF; DNA: TGTGCCAGCAGCTTAGGCGCGAGTGACACCGGGGAGCTGTTTTTT
D: TRBD2; size: -; J: TRBJ2-5; V: TRBV6-4; CDR3: CASSDQAGETQYF; DNA: TGTGCCAGCAGTGACCAAGCGGGGGAGACCCAGTACTTC